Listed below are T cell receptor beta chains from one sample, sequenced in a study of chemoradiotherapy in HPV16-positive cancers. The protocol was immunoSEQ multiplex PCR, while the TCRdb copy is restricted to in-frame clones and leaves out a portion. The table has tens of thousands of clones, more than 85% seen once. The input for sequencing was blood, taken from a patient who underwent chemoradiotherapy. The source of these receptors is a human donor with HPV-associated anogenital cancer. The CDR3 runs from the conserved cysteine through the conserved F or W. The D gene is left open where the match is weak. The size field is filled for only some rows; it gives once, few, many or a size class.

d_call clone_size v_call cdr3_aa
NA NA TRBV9 CASSEGGNQPQHF
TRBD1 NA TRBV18 CASSPLSGTGDEQFF
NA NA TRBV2 CASTRDRFNTGELFF
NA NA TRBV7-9 CASSLRRTSNEKLFF
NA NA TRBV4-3 CASSQDRRRGVAGELFF
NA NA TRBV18 CASSPDRQSYGYTF
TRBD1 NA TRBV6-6 CATWAGQEATQYF
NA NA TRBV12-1 CASSFAKREVNEQFF
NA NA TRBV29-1 CSGYFGRRYTF
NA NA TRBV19 CASSIGRTAVNYGYTF
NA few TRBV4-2 CASSQERVGSSYNSPLHF
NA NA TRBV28 CASTNYRAGTEAFF
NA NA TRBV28 CASSLRGNEQYF
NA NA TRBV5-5 CASSPEPYLLYEQYF
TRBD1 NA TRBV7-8 CASSGWTGGLEGYTF
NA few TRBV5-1 CASSLDSSGNTIYF
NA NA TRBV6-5 CASEKGTTNTEAFF
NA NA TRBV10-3 CAISVVMGFGAPSYEQYF
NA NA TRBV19 CASSIDAGDYGYTF
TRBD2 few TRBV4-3 CASSQVSAGETGELFF
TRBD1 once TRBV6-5 CASSSPTGTEAFF
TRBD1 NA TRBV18 CASSHGTGGDEQYF
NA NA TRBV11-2 CASSPTGAPATDTQYF
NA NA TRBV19 CASSQDYNEQFF
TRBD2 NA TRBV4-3 CASSPTSGRASTDTQYF
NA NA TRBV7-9 CASSRAGRASNTEAFF